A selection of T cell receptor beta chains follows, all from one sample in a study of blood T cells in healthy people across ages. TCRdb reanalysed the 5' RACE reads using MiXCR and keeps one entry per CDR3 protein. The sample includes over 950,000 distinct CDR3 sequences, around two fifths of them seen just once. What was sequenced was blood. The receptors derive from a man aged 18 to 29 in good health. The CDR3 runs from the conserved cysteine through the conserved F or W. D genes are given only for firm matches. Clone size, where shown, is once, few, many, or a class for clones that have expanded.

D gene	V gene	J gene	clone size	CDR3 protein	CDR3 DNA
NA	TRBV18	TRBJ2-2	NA	CASSPQGLDGELFF	TGTGCCAGCTCACCACAAGGACTGGACGGGGAGCTGTTTTTT
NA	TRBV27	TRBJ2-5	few	CASSWGRLETQYF	TGTGCCAGCAGTTGGGGTCGCCTTGAGACCCAGTACTTC
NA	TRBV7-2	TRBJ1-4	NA	CASSLDSTGEKLFF	TGTGCCAGCAGCTTGGACAGTACGGGCGAAAAACTGTTTTTT
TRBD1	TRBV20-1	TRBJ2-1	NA	CSDLKPRDRGHNEQFF	TGCAGCGACCTCAAACCCCGGGACAGGGGGCACAATGAGCAGTTCTTC
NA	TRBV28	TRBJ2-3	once	CGVGQGTDTQYF	TGTGGGGTTGGGCAGGGGACAGATACGCAGTATTTT
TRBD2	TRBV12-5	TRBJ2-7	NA	CASGPGLAGDYEQYF	TGTGCTAGTGGCCCGGGACTAGCGGGGGACTATGAGCAGTACTTC
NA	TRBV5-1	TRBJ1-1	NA	CASRVPGSAEAFF	TGCGCCAGCAGAGTTCCGGGGTCTGCTGAAGCTTTCTTT
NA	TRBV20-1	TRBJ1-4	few	CSAQTGLDEKLFF	TGCAGTGCTCAGACAGGCTTGGATGAAAAACTGTTTTTT
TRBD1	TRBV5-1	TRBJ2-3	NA	CASSDGTGGADTQYF	TGCGCCAGCAGCGACGGGACAGGGGGGGCAGATACGCAGTATTTT
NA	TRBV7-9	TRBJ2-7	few	CASSGRPISYNEQYF	TGTGCCAGCAGCGGTCGACCAATCTCCTACAATGAGCAGTACTTC
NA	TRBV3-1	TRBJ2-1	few	CASSSEAGEQFF	TGTGCCAGCAGCTCAGAAGCGGGTGAGCAGTTCTTC
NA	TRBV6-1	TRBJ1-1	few	CASSERWGEGTEAFF	TGTGCCAGCAGTGAACGCTGGGGCGAGGGCACTGAAGCTTTCTTT
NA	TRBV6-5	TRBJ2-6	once	CASSYSNLPGWYSGANVLTF	TGTGCCAGCAGTTACTCGAACCTGCCGGGATGGTACTCTGGGGCCAACGTCCTGACTTTC
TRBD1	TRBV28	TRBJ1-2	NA	CASRNLGQGPGYTF	TGTGCCAGCAGGAATCTTGGACAGGGCCCTGGCTACACCTTC
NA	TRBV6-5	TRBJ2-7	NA	CASSYTVAHNEQYF	TGTGCCAGCAGTTACACAGTCGCTCACAATGAGCAGTACTTC
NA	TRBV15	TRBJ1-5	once	CATSRDQGSNQPQHF	TGTGCCACCAGCAGAGACCAGGGGAGCAATCAGCCCCAGCATTTT
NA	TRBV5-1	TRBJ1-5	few	CASSLGTSANQPQHF	TGCGCCAGCAGCTTAGGCACTAGTGCTAATCAGCCCCAGCATTTT
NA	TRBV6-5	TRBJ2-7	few	CASSRHRATYEQYF	TGTGCCAGCAGTCGTCACAGGGCTACCTACGAGCAGTACTTC
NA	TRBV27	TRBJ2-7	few	CASSFTPSYEQYF	TGTGCCAGCAGTTTTACCCCCTCCTACGAGCAGTACTTC
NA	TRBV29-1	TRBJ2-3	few	CSVDGSGTDTQYF	TGCAGCGTTGACGGTAGCGGCACAGATACGCAGTATTTT
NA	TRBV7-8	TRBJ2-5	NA	CASSFDNQETQYF	TGTGCCAGCAGCTTCGACAACCAAGAGACCCAGTACTTC
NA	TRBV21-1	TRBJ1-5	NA	CASSRVSNQPQHF	TGTGCCAGCAGCAGGGTGAGCAATCAGCCCCAGCATTTT
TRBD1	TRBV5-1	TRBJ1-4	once	CAGSSVGTGYEKLFF	TGCGCCGGCAGCTCGGTGGGGACAGGGTATGAAAAACTGTTTTTT
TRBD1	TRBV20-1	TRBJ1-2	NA	CSAPTGEVYGYTF	TGCAGTGCCCCGACAGGGGAAGTGTATGGCTACACCTTC
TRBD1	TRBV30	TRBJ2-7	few	CAWSLRQGNEQYF	TGTGCCTGGAGTCTAAGACAGGGGAACGAGCAGTACTTC
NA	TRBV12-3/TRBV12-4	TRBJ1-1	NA	CASSPGGIGTEAFF	TGTGCCAGCAGCCCGGGGGGGATCGGGACTGAAGCTTTCTTT
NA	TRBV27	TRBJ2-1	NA	CASSNRDSGNEQFF	TGTGCCAGCAGTAACCGGGACTCAGGGAATGAGCAGTTCTTC
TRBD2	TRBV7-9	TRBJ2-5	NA	CASSPRLADYNEQYF	TGTGCCAGCAGCCCCCGGCTAGCGGACTACAATGAGCAGTACTTC
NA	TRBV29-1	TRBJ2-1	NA	CSVGVVGTNERFF	TGCAGCGTTGGTGTGGTGGGAACCAATGAGCGGTTCTTC
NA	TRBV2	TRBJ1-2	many	CASTTGYGYTF	TGTGCCAGCACTACAGGATATGGCTACACCTTC
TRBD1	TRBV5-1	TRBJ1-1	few	CASSVRGPNTEAFF	TGCGCCAGCAGCGTCAGGGGGCCAAACACTGAAGCTTTCTTT
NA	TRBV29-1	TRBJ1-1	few	CSVAGLLNTEAFF	TGCAGCGTTGCTGGACTGTTGAACACTGAAGCTTTCTTT
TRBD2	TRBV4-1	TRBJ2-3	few	CASSQDQARLAGSSTDTQYF	TGCGCCAGCAGCCAAGATCAGGCCCGACTAGCGGGGTCTAGCACAGATACGCAGTATTTT